This T cell receptor beta chain was profiled in a study of blood T cell repertoires in COVID-19. Measured with immunoSEQ multiplex PCR; TCRdb has only the in-frame clones, and not every one. Of roughly 210,000 clones listed, 87% are singletons. The study drew participants aged about 18 to 95 years from 20 to 30 US areas. The clonotype originates from a man aged 30-40 years in a cohort exposed to, infected with or recovered from COVID-19 (not recorded which). Sequences were obtained from PBMCs or T cells enriched from blood (not recorded which).

CDR3 amino acids: CASSSQDRGANYGYTF. The CDR3 DNA reads as TGTGCCAGTAGTAGCCAAGACAGGGGAGCTAACTATGGCTACACCTTC. The gene calls are TRBV19 and TRBJ1-2, with 8 bases identical to TRBD1. Unmatched junction bases numbered 7, after V lost 4 bases and J lost 0 bases. CDR1 is LNHDA and CDR2 is SQIVND in the germline V gene (reference sequence). The CDR3 is 16 residues long.